Reported below is one T cell receptor beta chain. What antigen it recognizes has not been identified. It has no much larger one-base neighbor in the sample; base qualities were not kept. As encoded in the germline V gene (reference sequence), CDR1 is MNHEY while CDR2 is SMNVEV. Trimming removed 3 bases from V and 3 bases from J, leaving 9 bases between the germline ends. The cysteine opens and the phenylalanine closes a CDR3 of 13 amino acids. CDR3 DNA is the only sequence kept; it has 39 bases, read in frame from the first base. Patients with a history of autoimmune disease or receiving systemic immunosuppression were excluded from the trial. Peripheral blood for TCR sequencing was collected from all dose cohorts at baseline, on cycle 4 day 1, and on cycle 7 day 1. The samples were drawn from a first-in-human, open-label, multicenter phase I dose-escalation trial of ivuxolimab. The trial enrolled adults with locally advanced or metastatic head and neck squamous cell, hepatocellular, melanoma or renal cell carcinoma. Before TCR sequencing, CD4+ T cells and CD8+ T cells were sorted from peripheral blood as separate populations.

The sample originates from a study of OX40 agonist ivuxolimab in advanced cancers. General notes on the study: Ivuxolimab, which targeted the costimulatory receptor OX40 (CD134), was an agonistic, fully human IgG2 monoclonal antibody. Intravenous ivuxolimab was administered to patients every 2 weeks at six dose levels: 0.01, 0.1, 0.3, 1.5, 3 and 10 mg/kg. Among the approximately 50 dose-escalation patients, approximately 20 had hepatocellular carcinoma, about 15 melanoma, 9 renal cell carcinoma and 9 head and neck cancer. The dose-escalation cohort was roughly 83% male with a mean age of 60 years, ranging from 23 to 79. Patients were allowed to have had prior anti-PD-1, anti-PD-L1 or anti-CTLA-4 therapy, and 40% to 45% of the dose-escalation patients had been treated with checkpoint inhibitors. Partial responses were achieved by three dose-escalation patients, of whom one had hepatocellular carcinoma and two had cutaneous melanoma. The purpose of peripheral TCRbeta sequencing was to test whether ivuxolimab changed TCR sequence diversity and led to clonal T-cell expansion. The paper reports the monotherapy dose-escalation portion (N ≈ 52 patients) of the phase I ivuxolimab trial.

Findings and caveats that apply to the study as a whole: In the 0.1-3.0 mg/kg groups, partial responders had among the lowest normalized peripheral clonal expansion, particularly in CD8+ T cells. The antigen specificity of the peripheral T cells that underwent clonal expansion was not determined. At doses of 0.1 to 3.0 mg/kg, clonal expansion of both CD4+ and CD8+ T cells in blood was seen between baseline and week 6. After ivuxolimab, expanded clones were on average more numerous among CD8+ T cells than among CD4+ T cells. Low levels of normalized T-cell clonal expansion were also shown by some nonresponding patients.

Genomic DNA was extracted from sorted cells for sequencing of the TCRbeta CDR3 region. TCRbeta CDR3 regions were sequenced using the immunoSEQ Assay. Drawn from immuneACCESS, this table holds only the in-frame rearrangements with V and J called that TCRdb kept. Clones are partly lost; checked studies trace under half to an unresolved V gene and leave the rest unexplained. In this sample the table shows tens of thousands of clones, roughly 94% of which occur a single time. Around 10% of the sample lies in the top ten. This TCR was recovered from an adult with an advanced solid tumor such as melanoma, head and neck, liver or kidney cancer. The sample consisted of CD4+ or CD8+ T cells sorted from blood, taken in a trial of the OX40 agonist ivuxolimab. The sequence links TRBV27 to TRBJ2-7; the D gene identity is not certain. The nucleotides are TGTGCCAGCAGTTTCGGGTTAGACTACGAGCAGTACTTC. Its translation reads: CASSFGLDYEQYF.